The 25 T cell receptor beta chains below come from one sample, sequenced in a study of blood T cell repertoires in COVID-19 (dated by TCRdb to the early 2020s). Library prep was done by the immunoSEQ multiplex PCR assay. The clones in this table, taken by TCRdb from immuneACCESS, are in-frame only. Not every clone is retained; where verified, under half of the shortfall comes from an unresolved V gene, and the cause of the rest is unknown. The sample table shows about 140,000 clones, and approximately 80% are seen once. The ten largest clones capture around 1.8% of the sample. Sequencing used peripheral blood. These receptors came from a woman aged 55-75 years with acute or convalescent COVID-19.

This chain joins TRBV7-2 and TRBJ2-3; 8 bases fit TRBD2. J gave up 6 bases and V 8 bases, and 10 bases lay outside the gene matches. The CDR3 totals 14 residues. The germline CDR1 and CDR2 sequences are SGHTA and FQGNSA. CDR3 loop: CASVLAGPRDTQYF. CDR3 sequence (DNA): TGTGCCAGCGTATTAGCGGGGCCCCGGGATACGCAGTATTTT.

The CDR3 loop is CASSEQAASYEQYF. CDR3 in DNA: TGTGCCAGCAGTGAACAGGCTGCCTCCTACGAGCAGTACTTC. V is TRBV6-1 and J is TRBJ2-7; D not certain. CDR1 is MNHNS, CDR2 SASEGT, per germline. The CDR3 totals 14 residues. Trimming took off 2 bases at V and 0 bases at J, with 8 bases between the two ends.

The chain links TRBV6-5 to TRBJ2-7, with D possibly being TRBD1 (5 bases). CDR3 length equals 15 residues. V was clipped by 7 bases and J by 2 bases, with 18 bases between them. Germline CDR1 is MNHEY and CDR2 is SVGAGI. CDR3 sequence: CASNPVRVLTYEQYF. The CDR3 DNA reads TGTGCCAGCAACCCAGTCAGGGTGCTAACCTACGAGCAGTACTTC.

The rearrangement uses TRBV28 and TRBJ2-5; the match to TRBD2 covers 12 bases. CDR3 length: 16 residues. CDR1 and CDR2 from the germline V gene are MDHEN and SYDVKM. V gave up 4 bases and J gave up 2 bases; unmatched junction bases: 5. CDR3 nucleotide sequence: TGTGCCAGCAGTTCTCTAGCGGGAGGGACACAAGAGACCCAGTACTTC. Protein: CASSSLAGGTQETQYF.

V and J are TRBV19 and TRBJ1-3, with TRBD1 matching over 9 bases. Per the germline V gene, CDR1 is LNHDA and CDR2 is SQIVND (reference sequence). Trimming took 1 base from V and 0 from J; bases not matched to a gene: 1. The length of the CDR3 is 16 residues. CDR3 loop: CASSIGTGASGNTIYF. The CDR3 coding sequence is TGTGCCAGTAGTATAGGGACAGGGGCCTCTGGAAACACCATATATTTT.

The rearrangement links TRBV6-5 to TRBJ2-7, with D possibly being TRBD1 (7 bases). The CDR3 has 14 residues. V was shortened by 9 bases and J by 6 bases, with 21 bases between the two germline ends. The germline V gene encodes CDR1 MNHEY and CDR2 SVGAGI. The CDR3 sequence: CASVATGRTGEQYF. CDR3 in DNA: TGTGCCAGTGTAGCGACAGGGAGGACGGGCGAGCAGTACTTC.

This clone occurred once. The V gene is TRBV27, the J gene TRBJ1-1; D is unclear. This CDR3 has 16 amino acids. The germline CDR1 and CDR2 sequences are MNHEY and SMNVEV (reference sequence). V lost 5 bases and J lost 4, with 20 bases in between. In nucleotides, the CDR3 is TGTGCCAGCAGTCGTTCCGGGCTCGGGCGGGTCACTGAAGCTTTCTTT. Translated: CASSRSGLGRVTEAFF.

This clone was observed a few times. The chain recombines TRBV18 with TRBJ1-1, with D possibly matching TRBD1 (6 bases). The germline V and J ends were trimmed by 3 bases and 4 bases, with 12 bases remaining between them. The CDR3 is 14 residues long. CDR1 is KGHSH and CDR2 is LQKENI in the germline V gene. The CDR3 nucleotides read TGTGCCAGCTCACCTGGACAGTTGGGCACTGAAGCTTTCTTT. Protein: CASSPGQLGTEAFF.

V gene TRBV18 combines with J gene TRBJ1-1, with D possibly matching TRBD1 (5 bases). Trimming removed 1 base at V and 2 bases at J, with 8 bases between. This CDR3 comprises 14 residues. CDR1 KGHSH and CDR2 LQKENI come from the germline V gene. The CDR3 reads CASSPLDINTEAFF. DNA of the CDR3: TGTGCCAGCTCACCACTGGACATAAACACTGAAGCTTTCTTT.

The rearrangement uses TRBV11-2 and TRBJ2-7; D is uncertain. Germline CDR1 and CDR2: SGHAT and FQNNGV. V dropped 6 bases and J dropped 4 bases, with 13 bases sitting between them. CDR3 size: 13 residues. The CDR3 region has the DNA TGTGCCAGCAGTGGAGAGGCTCTATACGAGCAGTACTTC. Protein product: CASSGEALYEQYF. The complete variable domain, with remaining parts taken from reference TRBV11-2 and TRBJ2-7, reads EAGVAQSPRYKIIEKRQSVAFWCNPISGHATLYWYQQILGQGPKLLIQFQNNGVVDDSQLPKDRFSAERLKGVDSTLKIQPAKLEDSAVYLCASSGEALYEQYFGPGTRLTVT.

This chain links TRBV19 with TRBJ2-7; 14 bases align to TRBD2. This CDR3 is built from 22 residues. CDR1 and CDR2 from the germline V gene are LNHDA and SQIVND (reference sequence). Unmatched junction bases numbered 24, after V lost 5 bases and J lost 3 bases. The CDR3 coding sequence is TGTGCCAGTAGTGTCCCTCGTGACCGTAGGACTAGCGGGAGGACCTCGCGCTACGAGCAGTACTTC. Residues: CASSVPRDRRTSGRTSRYEQYF.

The chain employs TRBV7-9 and TRBJ2-3; 8 bases agree with TRBD1. CDR1 SEHNR and CDR2 FQNEAQ come from the germline V gene (reference sequence). This CDR3 is built from 16 residues. Trimming cost V 4 bases and J 4 bases; bases outside gene matches: 10. As DNA, the CDR3 is TGTGCCAGCAGCTCCCTGTGGACAGGGAGCTCAGATACGCAGTATTTT. Protein sequence: CASSSLWTGSSDTQYF.

As for this clone: At one end, the junction sequence differs from germline, possibly due to a read error. The chain has TRBV18 and TRBJ2-1; tentatively, D is TRBD2 (6 bases). Germline values: CDR1 KGHSH, CDR2 LQKENI. The CDR3 contains 15 residues. DNA of the CDR3: TGTGCCACCTCAGACGGGGGTATCTCCTACAATGAGCAGTTCTTC. This codes for CATSDGGISYNEQFF.

This clone has more than one count but fewer than ten. This sequence joins TRBV4-1 and TRBJ2-7; maybe TRBD2 (5 bases). The germline CDR1 and CDR2 sequences are MGHRA and YSYEKL. Trimming left V 0 bases short and J 12 bases short, with 15 bases between. CDR3 size: 13 residues. CDR3 coding DNA: TGCGCCAGCAGCCAAGATAGGTTCGGAGGTCCGTACTTC. Amino acid sequence: CASSQDRFGGPYF.

V usage is TRBV28 and J usage is TRBJ1-2, with 11 bases aligning to TRBD1. Germline V gene lookup returns CDR1 MDHEN and CDR2 SYDVKM. The CDR3 has 16 residues. V dropped 2 bases and J dropped 4; count of bases not matched to a gene: 6. The CDR3 spells CASSLLFGQGAYGYTF. The CDR3 DNA sequence: TGTGCCAGCAGTTTACTCTTCGGACAGGGGGCCTATGGCTACACCTTC.

This chain joins TRBV7-8 and TRBJ1-4; TRBD1 matches 7 bases. V gave up 5 bases and J gave up 5 bases; unmatched junction bases: 5. This CDR3 is built from 14 residues. Germline values: CDR1 SGHVS, CDR2 FQNEAQ. The CDR3 protein is CASSLSTGNEKLFF. For the CDR3, the DNA is TGTGCCAGCAGCCTCTCGACAGGGAATGAAAAACTGTTTTTT. Variable domain in full (rest from reference TRBV7-8 and TRBJ1-4): GAGVSQSPRYKVAKRGQDVALRCDPISGHVSLFWYQQALGQGPEFLTYFQNEAQLDKSGLPSDRFFAERPEGSVSTLKIQRTQQEDSAVYLCASSLSTGNEKLFFGSGTQLSVL.

The gene calls are TRBV6-5 and TRBJ1-5, with 7 bases lining up with TRBD1. V was clipped by 2 bases and J by 7 bases; unmatched bases: 8. Germline V CDR1 and CDR2: MNHEY, SVGAGI. The CDR3 runs to 15 residues. CDR3 nucleotides: TGTGCCAGCAGTTACCCGCTGGACAGGCCGCAGCCCCAGCATTTT. Translation: CASSYPLDRPQPQHF.

This rearrangement joins TRBV5-4 to TRBJ1-6; 7 bases are shared with TRBD1. The CDR3 covers 15 residues. Germline V CDR1 and CDR2: SGHNT, YYREEE (reference sequence). Germline trimming cut 0 bases from V and 7 bases from J; bases unmatched to any gene: 4. The chain's CDR3 is CASSLATGRNSPLHF. Here the CDR3 DNA reads TGTGCCAGCAGCTTGGCGACAGGGAGGAATTCACCCCTCCACTTT.

The J gene is TRBJ2-7, the V gene TRBV9; 9 bases match TRBD2. V shed 4 bases and J 6 bases; nucleotides not matched to a gene: 14. The germline V gene encodes CDR1 SGDLS and CDR2 YYNGEE. The CDR3 covers 16 residues. CDR3 residues: CASSPGGLAGYREQYF. CDR3 coding DNA: TGTGCCAGCAGCCCGGGGGGGCTAGCGGGATATCGCGAGCAGTACTTC. The full variable domain, in which reference TRBV9 and TRBJ2-7 provide the parts outside the CDR3, is DSGVTQTPKHLITATGQRVTLRCSPRSGDLSVYWYQQSLDQGLQFLIQYYNGEERAKGNILERFSAQQFPDLHSELNLSSLELGDSALYFCASSPGGLAGYREQYFGPGTRLTVT.

The chain has TRBV28 and TRBJ1-6; the match to TRBD1 covers 9 bases. The V segment lost 4 bases and the J segment 8 bases; nucleotides outside the gene matches: 3. The germline gives CDR1 MDHEN, CDR2 SYDVKM. The CDR3 is made up of 14 amino acids. DNA of the CDR3: TGTGCCAGCAGTTCCGGGACAGGGCATTCACCCCTCCACTTT. This translates into CASSSGTGHSPLHF.

The V and J genes are TRBV6-5 and TRBJ1-5, with D perhaps matching TRBD1 (6 bases). The CDR3 is 16 residues long. The V gene's germline CDR1 is MNHEY and CDR2 SVGAGI. Trimming shortened V by 3 bases and J by 3 bases, and 15 bases separated the two germline ends. The CDR3 loop is CASSYIGGPLNQPQHF. Written as DNA, the CDR3 is TGTGCCAGCAGTTATATCGGGGGGCCTCTCAATCAGCCCCAGCATTTT.

The chain is built from TRBV10-3 and TRBJ2-6; D remains ambiguous. CDR3 length: 15 amino acids. Looked up from germline, CDR1 is ENHRY and CDR2 is SYGVKD. V lost 6 bases to trimming and J lost 0 bases, with 9 bases between them. In DNA form, the CDR3 reads TGTGCCATCAGGTTCCAGGACTCTGGGGCCAACGTCCTGACTTTC. Translated: CAIRFQDSGANVLTF.

The chain has TRBV6-5 and TRBJ2-3, with 12 bases lining up with TRBD2. The V gene end was trimmed by 8 bases and the J gene end by 4 bases; junction bases not matched to a gene: 4. Germline V lookup: CDR1 MNHEY, CDR2 SVGAGI. The CDR3 is 14 residues long. The DNA for the CDR3 is TGTGCCAGCGTTCGACTAGCGGGAGCAGATACGCAGTATTTT. Protein product: CASVRLAGADTQYF.

The rearrangement uses TRBV6-1 and TRBJ2-2; maybe TRBD2 (6 bases). V lost 2 bases and J lost 0, with 13 bases in between. Germline V gene lookup returns CDR1 MNHNS and CDR2 SASEGT. This CDR3 contains 17 residues. The CDR3 nucleotides are TGTGCCAGCAGTGAAATCGGAGGGCCCGCGAACACCGGGGAGCTGTTTTTT. This codes for CASSEIGGPANTGELFF.

The chain is built from TRBV12-3 or TRBV12-4 and TRBJ1-1; the D is unclear. V lost 6 bases and J lost 4, with 6 bases in between. The CDR3 loop spans 11 amino acids. CDR3 sequence reads: CASSPGTEAFF. The CDR3 region has the DNA TGTGCCAGCAGCCCCGGCACTGAAGCTTTCTTT.